This T cell receptor beta chain comes out of a study of blood T cell repertoires in COVID-19. From germline, CDR1 is MDHEN and CDR2 SYDVKM. There are 15 residues in the CDR3. Trimming stripped 5 bases from V and 4 bases from J, with 17 bases between. Sequencing was performed with immunoSEQ multiplex PCR; in TCRdb, only in-frame clones are kept and a portion is missing. Of some 200,000 clones in the sample, about nine tenths were seen once. The clonotype originates from a woman in her 50s in a cohort exposed to, infected with or recovered from COVID-19 (not recorded which). The sample was PBMCs or T cells enriched from blood (not recorded which). V is TRBV28 and J is TRBJ1-2; D is perhaps TRBD1 (5 bases). CDR3 residues: CASSGGLGKSYGYTF. The CDR3, as DNA: TGTGCCAGCAGTGGGGGACTTGGAAAGTCCTATGGCTACACCTTC.